This T cell receptor beta chain originates from a study of blood T cell repertoires in COVID-19 (TCRdb year 2020). Broadly, across the study: The collaborator samples originated in the United States, Italy and Spain and spanned the acute and convalescent phases of COVID-19. The material from the prospective study consisted of cDNA or gDNA derived from T cells, B-cell-depleted T cells, or PBMCs. The dataset comprised deeply sampled blood TCRbeta repertoires from subjects exposed to, actively infected with, or recovered from COVID-19. The repertoires were released in a freely available public database meant as a resource for research on the immune response to SARS-CoV-2. The samples were drawn from two sources: the first 160 participants of the ongoing ImmuneRACE study, and 1,000 to 1,500 subjects contributed by 6 global collaborators. A de-identified subject ID, COVID-19 status, age in years and sex were almost always included in the sample metadata. Where HLA class I and class II types were available, the types were taken from metadata supplied by the sample provider, not from assay-based typing.

What the study reported, not specific to this receptor: The quantity of clinical and demographic metadata differed by source and by participant and was supplied without curation.

Another Seattle source contributed samples from volunteer blood donors who had recovered from COVID-19. Collaborating institutions collected whole blood in K2EDTA tubes following their own protocols. For TCRbeta analysis, collaborator samples were shipped as frozen whole blood, as isolated PBMCs, or as DNA extracted from either sample type. TCRbeta CDR3 regions were amplified from genomic DNA using the immunoSEQ Assay, a bias-controlled multiplex PCR. As for the authors' bioinformatics: The number of nucleated cells in each sample was estimated by amplification of reference gene primers within the assay. To quantify the absolute abundance of each unique TCRbeta CDR3 rearrangement, sequence reads were collapsed and filtered. For each sample, productive Simpson clonality was calculated as the square root of Simpson's diversity index over productive rearrangements. The source is immuneACCESS, and TCRdb retained only in-frame sequences with V and J called. Part of the clones is not carried over; for the studies checked, unresolved V genes explain less than half of this, and the remainder is unexplained. Clonal size and the V and J genes are those of that table, whereas D and trimming came from the DNA. Present in this sample are a few hundred thousand clones, around 90% of which were seen just once. The ten largest clones represent 0.94% of the sample.

As concerns this clone: What this receptor recognizes is not known. Base qualities were left out, and no much larger clone turns up one base away.

The sequence was obtained from a woman aged 40 to 50 who had recovered from COVID-19. The sample consisted of peripheral blood.

The CDR3 region reads CASIKNRDRESYEQYF. The nucleotide sequence reads TGTGCCAGCATTAAAAACCGGGACAGGGAGTCCTACGAGCAGTACTTC. The chain couples TRBV28 to TRBJ2-7; TRBD1 lines up with 9 middle nucleotides. According to the germline V gene, CDR1 reads MDHEN and CDR2 reads SYDVKM. Unmatched junction bases come to 11, with V trimmed by 7 bases and J by 1 base. The CDR3 spans 16 residues, from the cysteine through the phenylalanine. Only the CDR3 DNA is retained, 48 bases long and in frame from the first base.